Sequencing of this T cell receptor (beta chain) was carried out in a study of blood T cell repertoires in COVID-19. Study-wide background: The United States, Italy and Spain were the sources of the acute and convalescent COVID-19 samples. The analysed material was cDNA or gDNA that came from T cells, B-cell-depleted T cells, or PBMCs.

Germline V lookup: CDR1 SGHDT, CDR2 YYEEEE. J lost 2 bases, V lost 0 bases, and 4 bases had no gene match. CDR3 length equals 15 residues. Living in roughly 25 US areas, the participants were between roughly 18 and 90 years of age. The study assigned cohorts using participant-reported clinical history. This clone has a single count. Profiling relied on immunoSEQ multiplex PCR, and the TCRdb table lists in-frame clones only, not all of them. In the table there are 430,000 or so clones, roughly 90% of which are singletons. The receptor's source is a woman in her forties who had recovered from COVID-19. Sample: PBMCs or T cells enriched from blood (not recorded which). The rearrangement joins TRBV5-6 to TRBJ2-5; 7 bases match TRBD1. For the CDR3, the DNA is TGTGCCAGCAGCTTGGTGGGGACAGTTCAAGAGACCCAGTACTTC. As protein: CASSLVGTVQETQYF.